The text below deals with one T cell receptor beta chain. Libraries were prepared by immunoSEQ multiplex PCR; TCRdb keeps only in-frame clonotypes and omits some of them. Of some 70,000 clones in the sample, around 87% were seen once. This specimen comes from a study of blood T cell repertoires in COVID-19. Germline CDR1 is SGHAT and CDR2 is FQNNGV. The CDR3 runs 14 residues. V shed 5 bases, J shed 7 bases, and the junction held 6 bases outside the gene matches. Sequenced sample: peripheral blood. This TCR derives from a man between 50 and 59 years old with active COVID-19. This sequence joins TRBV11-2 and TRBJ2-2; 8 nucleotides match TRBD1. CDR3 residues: CASSPDRVGGELFF. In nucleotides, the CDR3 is TGTGCCAGCAGCCCGGACAGGGTCGGCGGGGAGCTGTTTTTT.